These 18 T cell receptor beta chains originate from one sample sequenced in a study of TIL therapy for anti-PD-1-resistant metastatic lung cancer. Time point: pre-treatment sample, taken before nivolumab and TIL therapy. The immunoSEQ assay was v3. Repertoires were generated with immunoSEQ multiplex PCR, while TCRdb's copy carries only in-frame clones and drops some. The sample carries more than 50,000 clones, 87% recorded once. The sample in question was blood, obtained at baseline. The source of these receptors is a person aged 25-79 years with non-small cell lung cancer.

This chain links TRBV30 with TRBJ2-5; D not resolved. In germline, CDR1 is GTSNPN, CDR2 SVGIG (reference sequence). V was clipped by 4 bases and J by 7 bases, with 22 bases between them. The CDR3 has 15 residues. In nucleotides, the CDR3 is TGTGCCTGGAACTCTCTGATTGGCGGCTTAGGGACCCAGTACTTC. Translated: CAWNSLIGGLGTQYF. Complete variable domain (other parts from reference TRBV30 and TRBJ2-5): SQTIHQWPATLVQPVGSPLSLECTVEGTSNPNLYWYRQAAGRGLQLLFYSVGIGQISSEVPQNLSASRPQDRQFILSSKKLLLSDSGFYLCAWNSLIGGLGTQYFGPGTRLLVL.

This clone appeared once. The rearrangement uses TRBV6-6 and TRBJ2-7, with 9 positions matching TRBD1. With 5 bases clipped from V and 8 bases from J, the junction kept 4 bases outside the gene matches. Germline V gives CDR1 MNHNY, CDR2 SVGAGI (reference sequence). The CDR3 contains 12 residues. The CDR3 nucleotides read TGTGCCAGCAGTCCCGGACAGGGGCAGCAGTACTTC. Translated: CASSPGQGQQYF.

This clone was found once. The chain employs TRBV15 and TRBJ2-7, with TRBD1 identical over 10 bases. There are 15 residues in the CDR3. Germline loops: CDR1 LNHNV, CDR2 YYDKDF (reference sequence). V dropped 1 base and J dropped 1; count of bases not matched to a gene: 1. The CDR3 is CATSRGGQGSYEQYF. Here the CDR3 DNA reads TGTGCCACCAGCAGAGGGGGACAGGGGTCCTACGAGCAGTACTTC.

This clone appeared once. As DNA, the CDR3 is TGTGCCAGCAGTTTAATGGGACGGGAGACCCAGTACTTC. Its translation is CASSLMGRETQYF. The chain carries TRBV12-3 or TRBV12-4 and TRBJ2-5, with D possibly called TRBD1 or TRBD2 (5 bases each). V was trimmed by 2 bases and J by 5 bases, leaving 9 bases between them. The CDR3 spans 13 residues.

V usage is TRBV29-1 and J usage is TRBJ2-1, with 12 bases lining up with TRBD2. J lost 8 bases, V lost 5 bases, and 7 bases had no gene match. The CDR3 has 14 amino acids. Germline V gene sequence: CDR1 SQVTM, CDR2 ANQGSEA. The CDR3, as DNA: TGCAGCGTTCAGACTAGCGGGAGAGTTGATGAGCAGTTCTTC. Its protein product is CSVQTSGRVDEQFF.

The V gene is TRBV9, the J gene TRBJ2-3; D unresolved. The CDR3 is 14 amino acids. V was clipped by 0 bases and J by 0 bases, with 5 bases between them. CDR1 and CDR2 (germline): SGDLS, YYNGEE. CDR3 nucleotides: TGTGCCAGCAGCGTAGCTGTGAGCACAGATACGCAGTATTTT. It yields the protein CASSVAVSTDTQYF. Full variable domain (outside the CDR3, taken from reference TRBV9 and TRBJ2-3): DSGVTQTPKHLITATGQRVTLRCSPRSGDLSVYWYQQSLDQGLQFLIQYYNGEERAKGNILERFSAQQFPDLHSELNLSSLELGDSALYFCASSVAVSTDTQYFGPGTRLTVL.

This clone was recorded once. The gene calls are TRBV5-5 and TRBJ1-5; tentative D call: TRBD1 (5 bases). Looked up from germline, CDR1 is SGHKS and CDR2 is YYEKEE (reference sequence). Trimming cost V 0 bases and J 3 bases, with 13 bases left between them. The CDR3 has 16 amino acids. CDR3 sequence (DNA): TGTGCCAGCAGCTTGGGCGGGGGGTCCCCCAATCAGCCCCAGCATTTT. It codes for CASSLGGGSPNQPQHF.

This rearrangement joins TRBV6-5 to TRBJ2-7; 7 bases agree with TRBD2. This CDR3 comprises 15 residues. Germline V gives CDR1 MNHEY, CDR2 SVGAGI. Losses at the gene ends were 2 bases for V and 3 bases for J; bases not matched to a gene: 7. The CDR3 is CASSYGKGLVYEQYF. DNA for the CDR3: TGTGCCAGCAGTTACGGGAAAGGACTAGTCTACGAGCAGTACTTC.

V gene TRBV30 combines with J gene TRBJ2-3; D not resolved. V lost 3 bases, J lost 8 bases, and 9 bases lay in between. Germline-derived CDR1 and CDR2 are GTSNPN and SVGIG (reference sequence). CDR3 length equals 11 residues. The CDR3 region is CAWRLKGTQYF. Written as DNA, the CDR3 is TGTGCCTGGAGACTTAAGGGTACGCAGTATTTT.

The V call is TRBV5-6, the J call TRBJ1-1; the D gene is possibly TRBD1 (5 bases). Germline CDR1 and CDR2: SGHDT and YYEEEE. The V and J ends lost 3 bases and 5 bases respectively, with 17 bases between them. This CDR3 has 15 amino acids. The DNA of the CDR3 is TGTGCCAGCAGCTACGCGCCAGGGTGGCGGACTGAAGCTTTCTTT. Translation gives CASSYAPGWRTEAFF.

The V call is TRBV29-1, the J call TRBJ2-7, with 7 positions matching TRBD1. Germline CDR1 and CDR2: SQVTM and ANQGSEA. This CDR3 contains 13 residues. V lost 8 bases and J lost 0; bases outside the gene matches: 7. CDR3 region: CSYRGPNSYEQYF. The CDR3 bases are TGCAGCTACAGGGGTCCGAACTCCTACGAGCAGTACTTC.

The chain employs TRBV25-1 and TRBJ1-5, with 9 bases matching TRBD1. Unmatched junction bases numbered 5, after V lost 3 bases and J lost 2 bases. From germline, CDR1 is MGHDK and CDR2 SYGVNS. The CDR3 spans 16 residues. The CDR3 nucleotides read TGTGCCAGCAGTGATGGGAGACAGGGGGGCAATCAGCCCCAGCATTTT. Translating gives CASSDGRQGGNQPQHF. The full variable domain, with the rest looked up from reference TRBV25-1 and TRBJ1-5, is EADIYQTPRYLVIGTGKKITLECSQTMGHDKMYWYQQDPGMELHLIHYSYGVNSTEKGDLSSESTVSRIRTEHFPLTLESARPSHTSQYLCASSDGRQGGNQPQHFGDGTRLSIL.

This chain joins TRBV19 and TRBJ2-5; D is possibly TRBD1 (5 bases). CDR3 size: 15 residues. Germline CDR1 and CDR2: LNHDA and SQIVND (reference sequence). V lost 1 base and J lost 1, with 10 bases in between. The CDR3 here is CASSIVTGAQETQYF. The CDR3 region has the DNA TGTGCCAGTAGTATAGTCACAGGCGCCCAAGAGACCCAGTACTTC. Supplemented by reference TRBV19 and TRBJ2-5, the full variable domain reads DGGITQSPKYLFRKEGQNVTLSCEQNLNHDAMYWYRQDPGQGLRLIYYSQIVNDFQKGDIAEGYSVSREKKESFPLTVTSAQKNPTAFYLCASSIVTGAQETQYFGPGTRLLVL.

In nucleotides, the CDR3 is TGTGCCAGCAGGCTTGGACAGGGGGTGGGAAACACCTTC. Its protein product is CASRLGQGVGNTF. The chain combines TRBV6-5 with TRBJ1-2; TRBD1 matches 10 bases. Germline trimming cut 6 bases from V and 12 bases from J; bases unmatched to any gene: 10. This CDR3 spans 13 amino acids. The germline gives CDR1 MNHEY, CDR2 SVGAGI.

The chain is built from TRBV6-2 or TRBV6-3 and TRBJ2-7; D not certain. Trimming removed 2 bases at V and 0 bases at J, with 11 bases between. The CDR3 contains 15 residues. From germline, CDR1 is MNHEY and CDR2 SVGEGT. CDR3 protein: CASSYSDLLSYEQYF. CDR3 coding DNA: TGTGCCAGCAGTTACAGTGACCTCCTCTCCTACGAGCAGTACTTC.

This clone is a singleton in its sample. The gene calls are TRBV5-4 and TRBJ1-2; tentatively, D is TRBD1 (5 bases). The germline CDR1 and CDR2 sequences are SGHNT and YYREEE (reference sequence). V lost 4 bases and J 7 bases, leaving 17 bases between the germline ends. This CDR3 is built from 14 residues. CDR3 in amino acids: CASSPRGGDGGYTF. CDR3 sequence (DNA): TGTGCCAGCAGCCCTCGAGGAGGGGATGGTGGCTACACCTTC.

V and J are TRBV29-1 and TRBJ2-3, with 8 positions matching TRBD2. V shed 7 bases, J shed 0 bases, and the junction held 9 bases outside the gene matches. Germline-derived CDR1 and CDR2 are SQVTM and ANQGSEA. The CDR3 totals 15 residues. The CDR3 loop is CSARELADSTDTQYF. The CDR3 DNA sequence: TGCAGCGCCCGTGAACTAGCGGACAGCACAGATACGCAGTATTTT.

The chain links TRBV30 to TRBJ1-1, with TRBD1 as a possible D gene (6 bases). V shed 2 bases and J shed 5 bases, with 12 bases lying between them. CDR1 GTSNPN and CDR2 SVGIG come from the germline V gene (reference sequence). The CDR3 length is 13 residues. The CDR3 here is CAWSPGASTEAFF. In nucleotides, the CDR3 is TGTGCCTGGAGTCCGGGGGCTAGTACTGAAGCTTTCTTT.